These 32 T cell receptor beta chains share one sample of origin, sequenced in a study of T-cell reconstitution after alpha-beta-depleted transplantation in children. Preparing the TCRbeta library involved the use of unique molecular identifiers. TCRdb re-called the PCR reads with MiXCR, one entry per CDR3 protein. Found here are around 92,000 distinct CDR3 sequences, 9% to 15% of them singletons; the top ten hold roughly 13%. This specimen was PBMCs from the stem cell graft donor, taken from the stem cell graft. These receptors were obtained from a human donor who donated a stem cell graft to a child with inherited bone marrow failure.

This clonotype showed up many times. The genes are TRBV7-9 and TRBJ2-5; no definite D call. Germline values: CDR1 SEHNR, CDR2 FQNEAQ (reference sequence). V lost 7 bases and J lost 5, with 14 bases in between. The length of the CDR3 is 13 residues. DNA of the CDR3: TGTGCCAGCACTATAGACGCAAGCGAGACCCAGTACTTC. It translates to CASTIDASETQYF.

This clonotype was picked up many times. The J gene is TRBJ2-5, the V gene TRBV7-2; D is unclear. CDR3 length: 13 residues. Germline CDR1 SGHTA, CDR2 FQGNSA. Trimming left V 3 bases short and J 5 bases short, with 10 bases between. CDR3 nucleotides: TGTGCCAGCAGCTTTGTCCAGAAGGAGACCCAGTACTTC. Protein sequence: CASSFVQKETQYF.

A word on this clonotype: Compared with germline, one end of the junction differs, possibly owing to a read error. This CDR3 is CASSSLLASTDMQYF. CDR3 nucleotide sequence: TGTGCCAGCAGCTCTCTACTAGCGAGCACAGATATGCAGTATTTT. The J gene is TRBJ2-3, the V gene TRBV7-9; 7 nucleotides line up with TRBD2. This CDR3 is 15 amino acids long. Germline values: CDR1 SEHNR, CDR2 FQNEAQ (reference sequence). The entire variable domain, with the rest obtained from reference TRBV7-9 and TRBJ2-3, is as follows: DTGVSQNPRHKITKRGQNVTFRCDPISEHNRLYWYRQTLGQGPEFLTYFQNEAQLEKSRLLSDRFSAERPKGSFSTLEIQRTEQGDSAMYLCASSSLLASTDMQYFGPGTRLTVL.

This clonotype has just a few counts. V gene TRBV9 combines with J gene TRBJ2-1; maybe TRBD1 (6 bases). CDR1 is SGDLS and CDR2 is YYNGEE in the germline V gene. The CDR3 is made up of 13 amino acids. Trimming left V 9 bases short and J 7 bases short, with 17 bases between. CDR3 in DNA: TGTGCCATCCTGGGGGACAAACGAAATGAGCAGTTCTTC. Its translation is CAILGDKRNEQFF.

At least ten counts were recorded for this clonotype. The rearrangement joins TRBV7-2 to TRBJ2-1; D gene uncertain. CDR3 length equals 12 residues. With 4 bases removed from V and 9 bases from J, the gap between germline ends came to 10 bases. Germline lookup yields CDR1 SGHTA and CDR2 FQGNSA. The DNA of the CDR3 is TGTGCCAGCAGCTCATGGTCACTTGAGCAGTTCTTC. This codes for CASSSWSLEQFF.

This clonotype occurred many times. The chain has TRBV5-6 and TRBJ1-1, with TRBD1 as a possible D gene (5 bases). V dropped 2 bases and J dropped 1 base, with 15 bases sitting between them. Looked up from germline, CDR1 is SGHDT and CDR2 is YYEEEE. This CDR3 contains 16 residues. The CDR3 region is CASSFLEGWTNTEAFF. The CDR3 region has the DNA TGTGCCAGCAGCTTTTTGGAGGGGTGGACGAACACTGAAGCTTTCTTT.

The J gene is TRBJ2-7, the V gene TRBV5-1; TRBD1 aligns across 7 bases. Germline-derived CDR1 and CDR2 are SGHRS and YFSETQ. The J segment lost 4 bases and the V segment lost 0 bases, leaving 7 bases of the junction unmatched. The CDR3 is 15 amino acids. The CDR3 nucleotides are TGCGCCAGCAGCTTGGTCGGGACAGTTAAGTACGAGCAGTACTTC. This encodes CASSLVGTVKYEQYF.

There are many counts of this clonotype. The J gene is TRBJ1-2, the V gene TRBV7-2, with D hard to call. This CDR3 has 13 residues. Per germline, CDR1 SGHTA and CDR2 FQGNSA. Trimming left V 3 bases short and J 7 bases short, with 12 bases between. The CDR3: CASSFRTMSGYTF. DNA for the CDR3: TGTGCCAGCAGCTTCCGGACGATGAGTGGCTACACCTTC.

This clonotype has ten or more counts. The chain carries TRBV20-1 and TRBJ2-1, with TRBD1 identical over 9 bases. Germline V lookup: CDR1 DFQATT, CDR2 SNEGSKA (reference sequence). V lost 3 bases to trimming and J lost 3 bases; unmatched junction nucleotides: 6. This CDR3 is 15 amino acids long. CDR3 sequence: CSASTPGQGYNEQFF. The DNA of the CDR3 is TGCAGTGCTAGCACACCGGGACAGGGCTACAATGAGCAGTTCTTC.

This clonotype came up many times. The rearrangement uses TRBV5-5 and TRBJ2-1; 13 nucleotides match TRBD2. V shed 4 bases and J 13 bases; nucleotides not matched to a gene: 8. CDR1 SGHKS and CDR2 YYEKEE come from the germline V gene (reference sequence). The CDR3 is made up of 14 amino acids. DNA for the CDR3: TGTGCCAGCAGCGGTGGACTAGCGGGGGTAATCCAGTTCTTC. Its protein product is CASSGGLAGVIQFF.

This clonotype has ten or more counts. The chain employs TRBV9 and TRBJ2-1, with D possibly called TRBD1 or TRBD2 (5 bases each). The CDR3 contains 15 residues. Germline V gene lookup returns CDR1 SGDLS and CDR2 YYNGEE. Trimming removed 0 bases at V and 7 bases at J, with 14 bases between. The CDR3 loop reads CASSVEGTGGNEQFF. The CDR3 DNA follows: TGTGCCAGCAGCGTAGAGGGGACGGGTGGGAATGAGCAGTTCTTC.

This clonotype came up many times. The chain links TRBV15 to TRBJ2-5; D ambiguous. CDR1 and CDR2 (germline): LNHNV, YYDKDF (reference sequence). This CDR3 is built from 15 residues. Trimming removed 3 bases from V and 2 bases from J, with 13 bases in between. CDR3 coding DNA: TGTGCCACCAGCAGGGCATCGGCAGGACAAGAGACCCAGTACTTC. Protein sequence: CATSRASAGQETQYF.

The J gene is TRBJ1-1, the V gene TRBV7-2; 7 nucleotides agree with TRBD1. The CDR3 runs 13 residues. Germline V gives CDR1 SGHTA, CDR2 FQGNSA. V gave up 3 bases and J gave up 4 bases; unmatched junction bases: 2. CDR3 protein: CASSLSGGTEAFF. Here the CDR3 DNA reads TGTGCCAGCAGCTTGTCAGGGGGCACTGAAGCTTTCTTT. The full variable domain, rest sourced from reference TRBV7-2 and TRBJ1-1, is GAGVSQSPSNKVTEKGKDVELRCDPISGHTALYWYRQSLGQGLEFLIYFQGNSAPDKSGLPSDRFSAERTGGSVSTLTIQRTQQEDSAVYLCASSLSGGTEAFFGQGTRLTVV.

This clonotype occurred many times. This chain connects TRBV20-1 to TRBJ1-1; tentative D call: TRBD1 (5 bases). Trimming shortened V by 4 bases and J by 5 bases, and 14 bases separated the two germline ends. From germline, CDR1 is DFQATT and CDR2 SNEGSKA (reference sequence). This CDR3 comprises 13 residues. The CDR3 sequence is CSATGTRRTEAFF. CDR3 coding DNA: TGCAGTGCTACCGGGACCCGGAGGACTGAAGCTTTCTTT.

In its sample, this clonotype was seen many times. CDR3 sequence reads: CASSLKMNTEAFF. DNA of the CDR3: TGTGCCAGCAGTTTAAAGATGAACACTGAAGCTTTCTTT. This chain uses TRBV25-1 with TRBJ1-1; no clear D. Germline loops: CDR1 MGHDK, CDR2 SYGVNS. The ends were cut back, 5 bases at V and 0 bases at J, with 7 bases in the middle. The CDR3 totals 13 residues.

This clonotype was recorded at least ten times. The CDR3 nucleotides read TGTGCCAGCAGTTTCGGACAGGTCGACACCGGGGAGCTGTTTTTT. Its protein is CASSFGQVDTGELFF. J is TRBJ2-2 and V is TRBV12-3 or TRBV12-4; 7 nucleotides line up with TRBD1. V lost 3 bases to trimming and J lost 3 bases; unmatched junction nucleotides: 4. The CDR3 runs to 15 residues.

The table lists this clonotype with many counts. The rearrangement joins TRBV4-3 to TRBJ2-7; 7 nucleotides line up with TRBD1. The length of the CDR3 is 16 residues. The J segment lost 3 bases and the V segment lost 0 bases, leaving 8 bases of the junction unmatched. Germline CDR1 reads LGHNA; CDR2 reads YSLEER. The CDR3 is CASSQDLEDRIYEQYF. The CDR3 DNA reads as TGCGCCAGCAGCCAAGATCTGGAGGACAGGATCTACGAGCAGTACTTC.

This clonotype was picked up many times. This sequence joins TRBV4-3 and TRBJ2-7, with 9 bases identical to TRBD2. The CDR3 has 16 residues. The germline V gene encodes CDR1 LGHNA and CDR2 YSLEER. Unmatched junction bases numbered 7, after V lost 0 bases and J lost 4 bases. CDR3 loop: CASSQDRASGTYEQYF. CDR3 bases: TGCGCCAGCAGCCAAGATCGCGCTAGCGGGACTTACGAGCAGTACTTC.

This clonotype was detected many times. The CDR3 sequence: CSARGDRYTEAFF. The CDR3 region has the DNA TGCAGTGCTAGAGGGGACAGGTACACTGAAGCTTTCTTT. The chain carries TRBV20-1 and TRBJ1-1; 8 bases align to TRBD1. The CDR3 covers 13 residues. V dropped 1 base and J dropped 3; count of bases not matched to a gene: 1. In germline, CDR1 is DFQATT, CDR2 SNEGSKA (reference sequence).

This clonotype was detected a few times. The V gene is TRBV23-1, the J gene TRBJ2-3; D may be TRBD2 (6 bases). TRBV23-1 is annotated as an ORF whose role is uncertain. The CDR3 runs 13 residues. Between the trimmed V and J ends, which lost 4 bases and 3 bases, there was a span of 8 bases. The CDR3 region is CASSRGETDTQYF. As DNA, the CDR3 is TGCGCCAGCAGTCGGGGGGAAACAGATACGCAGTATTTT.

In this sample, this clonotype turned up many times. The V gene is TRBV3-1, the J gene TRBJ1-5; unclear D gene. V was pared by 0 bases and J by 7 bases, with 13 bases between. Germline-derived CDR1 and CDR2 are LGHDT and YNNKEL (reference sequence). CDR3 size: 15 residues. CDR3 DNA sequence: TGTGCCAGCAGCCAAGATCTTCGGGAAATCCAGCCCCAGCATTTT. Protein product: CASSQDLREIQPQHF.

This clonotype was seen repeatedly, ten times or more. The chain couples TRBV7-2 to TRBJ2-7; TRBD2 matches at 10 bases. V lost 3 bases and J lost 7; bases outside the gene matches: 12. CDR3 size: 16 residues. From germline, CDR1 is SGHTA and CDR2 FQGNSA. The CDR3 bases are TGTGCCAGCAGCTTCGCTACCCTAGCGGGAGTTCGTGAGCAGTACTTC. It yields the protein CASSFATLAGVREQYF.

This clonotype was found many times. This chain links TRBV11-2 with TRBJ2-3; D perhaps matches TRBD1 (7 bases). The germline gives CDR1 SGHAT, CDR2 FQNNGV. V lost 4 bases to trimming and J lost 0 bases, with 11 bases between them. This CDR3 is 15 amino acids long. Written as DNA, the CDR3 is TGTGCCAGCAGCTCCAGGGGGGCTAGCACAGATACGCAGTATTTT. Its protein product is CASSSRGASTDTQYF.

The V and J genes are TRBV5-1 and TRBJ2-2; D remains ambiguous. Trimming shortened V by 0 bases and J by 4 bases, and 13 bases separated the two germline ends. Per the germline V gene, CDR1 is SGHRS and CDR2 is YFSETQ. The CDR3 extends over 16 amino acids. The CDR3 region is CASSLVGVGLTGELFF. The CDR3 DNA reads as TGCGCCAGCAGCTTGGTCGGAGTGGGCCTCACCGGGGAGCTGTTTTTT.

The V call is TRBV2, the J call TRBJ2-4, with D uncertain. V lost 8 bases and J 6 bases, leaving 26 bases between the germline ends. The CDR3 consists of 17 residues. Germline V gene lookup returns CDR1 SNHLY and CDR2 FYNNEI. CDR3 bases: TGTGCCAGCGGGCAGGATTCCCCCCAATTTTCCCTAAACATTCAGTACTTC. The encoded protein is CASGQDSPQFSLNIQYF.

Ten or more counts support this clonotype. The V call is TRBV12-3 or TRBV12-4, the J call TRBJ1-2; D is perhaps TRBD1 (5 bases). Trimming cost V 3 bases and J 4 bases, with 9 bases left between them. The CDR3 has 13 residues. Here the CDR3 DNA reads TGTGCCAGCAGTTTCCCAGGGCTCTATGGCTACACCTTC. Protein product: CASSFPGLYGYTF.

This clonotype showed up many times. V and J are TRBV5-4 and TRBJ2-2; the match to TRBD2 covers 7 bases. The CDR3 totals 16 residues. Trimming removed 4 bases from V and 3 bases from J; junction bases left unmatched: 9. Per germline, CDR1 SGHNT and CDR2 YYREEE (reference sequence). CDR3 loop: CASSPSGGTDTGELFF. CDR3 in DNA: TGTGCCAGCAGCCCTAGCGGTGGAACGGACACCGGGGAGCTGTTTTTT.

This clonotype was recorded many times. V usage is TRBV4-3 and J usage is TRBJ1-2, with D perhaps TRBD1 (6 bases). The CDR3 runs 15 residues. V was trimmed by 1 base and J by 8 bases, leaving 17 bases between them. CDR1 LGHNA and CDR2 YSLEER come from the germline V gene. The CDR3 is CASSQAERGAYGYTF. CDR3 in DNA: TGCGCCAGCAGCCAAGCTGAGCGGGGGGCCTACGGCTACACCTTC.

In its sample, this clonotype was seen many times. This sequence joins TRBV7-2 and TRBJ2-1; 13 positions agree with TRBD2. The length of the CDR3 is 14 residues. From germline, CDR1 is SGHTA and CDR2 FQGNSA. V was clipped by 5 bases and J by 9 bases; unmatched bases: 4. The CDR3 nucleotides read TGTGCCAGCAGCCAAGGGACTAGCGGGACTGAGCAGTTCTTC. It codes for CASSQGTSGTEQFF. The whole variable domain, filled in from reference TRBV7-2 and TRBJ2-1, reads GAGVSQSPSNKVTEKGKDVELRCDPISGHTALYWYRQSLGQGLEFLIYFQGNSAPDKSGLPSDRFSAERTGGSVSTLTIQRTQQEDSAVYLCASSQGTSGTEQFFGPGTRLTVL.

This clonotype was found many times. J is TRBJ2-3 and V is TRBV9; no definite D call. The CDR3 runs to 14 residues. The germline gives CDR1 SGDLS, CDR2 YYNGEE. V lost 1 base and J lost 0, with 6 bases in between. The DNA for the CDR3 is TGTGCCAGCAGCGTAACGACTAGCACAGATACGCAGTATTTT. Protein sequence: CASSVTTSTDTQYF.

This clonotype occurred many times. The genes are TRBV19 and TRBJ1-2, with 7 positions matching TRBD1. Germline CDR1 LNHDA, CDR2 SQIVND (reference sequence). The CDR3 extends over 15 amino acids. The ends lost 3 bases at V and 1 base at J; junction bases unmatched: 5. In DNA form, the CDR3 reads TGTGCCAGTAGTATGAGATCAGGGGGTAACTATGGCTACACCTTC. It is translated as CASSMRSGGNYGYTF. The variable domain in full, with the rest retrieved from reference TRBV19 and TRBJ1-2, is DGGITQSPKYLFRKEGQNVTLSCEQNLNHDAMYWYRQDPGQGLRLIYYSQIVNDFQKGDIAEGYSVSREKKESFPLTVTSAQKNPTAFYLCASSMRSGGNYGYTFGSGTRLTVV.

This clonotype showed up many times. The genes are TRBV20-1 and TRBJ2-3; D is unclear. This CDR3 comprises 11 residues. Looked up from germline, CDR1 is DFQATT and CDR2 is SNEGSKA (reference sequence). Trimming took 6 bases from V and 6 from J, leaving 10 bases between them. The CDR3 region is CSAHGRDTQYF. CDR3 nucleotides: TGCAGTGCCCATGGACGGGATACGCAGTATTTT.